The entry below gives a single T cell receptor beta chain sequence along with its context. Its antigen is still unknown. The treatment is: roughly 18 received Ad26.COV2.S at low or high dose, single or two shots; 5 received placebo; per-sample allocation not given. Sampling took place 63 days after the first vaccine or placebo injection. Donation was by an adult aged 18-55 years who was in Boston. The vaccine antigen was prefusion-stabilized Wuhan SARS-CoV-2 spike. The source of the sample is a study of Ad26.COV2.S vaccination and SARS-CoV-2 variants. The study's findings and limits: The TCR breadth and depth analyses may have understated or missed part of the total T cell responses.

Trimming cost V 6 bases and J 7 bases, with 16 bases left between them. The CDR3 sequence is 14 residues long. CDR1 and CDR2 (germline): MNHEY, SVGEGT. Sequencing used immunoSEQ multiplex PCR; TCRdb keeps in-frame clones, though not all of them. The table lists under 600,000 clones, 89% of them singletons. This receptor was taken from a person aged 18-65 years who received the Ad26.COV2.S COVID-19 vaccine or a placebo. This chain uses TRBV6-2 or TRBV6-3 with TRBJ2-1, with D possibly being TRBD1 (7 bases). The specimen comprised peripheral blood, sampled in a trial of Ad26.COV2.S vaccine versus placebo. This CDR3 is CASSSPTGRNEQFF. The CDR3 coding sequence is TGTGCCAGCAGCTCCCCGACAGGGAGGAATGAGCAGTTCTTC.